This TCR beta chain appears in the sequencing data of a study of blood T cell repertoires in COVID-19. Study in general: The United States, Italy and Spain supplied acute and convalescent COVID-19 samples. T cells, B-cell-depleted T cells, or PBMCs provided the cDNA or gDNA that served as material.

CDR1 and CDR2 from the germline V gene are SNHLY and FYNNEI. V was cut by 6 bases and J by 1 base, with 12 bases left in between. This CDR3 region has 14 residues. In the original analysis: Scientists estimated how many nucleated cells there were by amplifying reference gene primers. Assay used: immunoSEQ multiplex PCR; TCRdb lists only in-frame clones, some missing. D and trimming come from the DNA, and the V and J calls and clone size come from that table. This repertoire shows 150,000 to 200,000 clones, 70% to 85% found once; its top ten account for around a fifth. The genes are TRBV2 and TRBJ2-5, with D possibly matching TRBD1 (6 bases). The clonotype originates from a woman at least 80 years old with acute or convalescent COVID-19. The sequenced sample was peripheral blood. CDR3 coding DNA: TGTGCCAGCAGCCTACAGGGTCTCCAAGAGACCCAGTACTTC. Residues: CASSLQGLQETQYF.